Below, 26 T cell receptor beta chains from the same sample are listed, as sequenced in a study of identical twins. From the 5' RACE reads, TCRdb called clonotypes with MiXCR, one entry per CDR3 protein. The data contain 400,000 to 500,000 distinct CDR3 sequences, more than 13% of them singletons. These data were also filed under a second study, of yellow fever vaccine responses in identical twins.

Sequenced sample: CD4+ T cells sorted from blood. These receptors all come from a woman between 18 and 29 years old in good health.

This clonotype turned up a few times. The DNA for the CDR3 is TGTGCCAGCAGCCGTCTAGACCCAGGGGGCGACAATGGCTACACCTTC. Translation: CASSRLDPGGDNGYTF. J is TRBJ1-2 and V is TRBV4-2, with 8 bases that match TRBD1. Per germline, CDR1 LGHNA and CDR2 YNFKEQ. After removal of 4 bases from V and 6 bases from J, the junction contained 13 bases not matched to a gene. CDR3 length: 16 residues.

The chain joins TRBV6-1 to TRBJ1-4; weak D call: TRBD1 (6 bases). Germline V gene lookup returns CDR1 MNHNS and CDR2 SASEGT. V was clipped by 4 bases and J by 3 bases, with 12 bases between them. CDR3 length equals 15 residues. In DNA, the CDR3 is TGTGCCAGCAGTGCCCCGGGGGGCTCTAATGAAAAACTGTTTTTT. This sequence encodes CASSAPGGSNEKLFF.

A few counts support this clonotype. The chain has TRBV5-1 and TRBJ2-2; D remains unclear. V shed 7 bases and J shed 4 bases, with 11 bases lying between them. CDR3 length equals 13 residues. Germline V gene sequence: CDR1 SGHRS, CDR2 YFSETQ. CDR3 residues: CASSVYSTGELFF. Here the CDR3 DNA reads TGCGCCAGCTCGGTCTATTCCACCGGGGAGCTGTTTTTT.

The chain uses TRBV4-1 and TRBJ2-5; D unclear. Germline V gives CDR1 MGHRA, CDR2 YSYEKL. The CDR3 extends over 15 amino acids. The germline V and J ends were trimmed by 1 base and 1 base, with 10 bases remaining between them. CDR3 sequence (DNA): TGCGCCAGCAGCCAAGGAATACAGTCCCAAGAGACCCAGTACTTC. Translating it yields CASSQGIQSQETQYF.

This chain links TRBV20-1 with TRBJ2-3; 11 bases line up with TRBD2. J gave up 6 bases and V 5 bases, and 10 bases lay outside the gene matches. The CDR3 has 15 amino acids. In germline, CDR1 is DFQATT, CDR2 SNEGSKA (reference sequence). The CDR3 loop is CSAGTSGTSFDTQYF. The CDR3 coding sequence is TGCAGTGCTGGGACTAGCGGAACATCATTTGATACGCAGTATTTT.

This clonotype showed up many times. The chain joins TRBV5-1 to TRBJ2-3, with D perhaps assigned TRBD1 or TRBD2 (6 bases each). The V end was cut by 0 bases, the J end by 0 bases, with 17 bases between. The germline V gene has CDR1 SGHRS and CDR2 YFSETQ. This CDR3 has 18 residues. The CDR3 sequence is CASSLEGGPPFSTDTQYF. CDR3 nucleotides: TGCGCCAGCAGCTTGGAAGGGGGGCCACCCTTTAGCACAGATACGCAGTATTTT.

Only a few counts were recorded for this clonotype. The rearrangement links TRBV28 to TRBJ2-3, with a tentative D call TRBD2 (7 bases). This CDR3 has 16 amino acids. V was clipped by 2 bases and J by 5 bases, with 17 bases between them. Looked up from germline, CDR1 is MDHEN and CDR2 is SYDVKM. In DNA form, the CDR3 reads TGTGCCAGCAGTTTAATGGGAGGGGGAGTTGTAGATACGCAGTATTTT. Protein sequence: CASSLMGGGVVDTQYF.

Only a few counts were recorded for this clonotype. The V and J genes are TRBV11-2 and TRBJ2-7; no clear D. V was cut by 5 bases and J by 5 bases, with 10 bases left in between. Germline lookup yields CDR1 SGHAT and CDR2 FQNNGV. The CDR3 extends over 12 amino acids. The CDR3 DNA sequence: TGTGCCAGCAGCCACAGACTCCACGAGCAGTACTTC. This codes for CASSHRLHEQYF.

The CDR3 nucleotides are TGTGCCAGCAGCTTCGGTGGCGCGAACACCGGGGAGCTGTTTTTT. It is translated as CASSFGGANTGELFF. V gene TRBV7-2 combines with J gene TRBJ2-2, with D uncertain. The CDR3 has 15 residues. Trimming took off 3 bases at V and 0 bases at J, with 8 bases between the two ends. CDR1 and CDR2 (germline): SGHTA, FQGNSA.

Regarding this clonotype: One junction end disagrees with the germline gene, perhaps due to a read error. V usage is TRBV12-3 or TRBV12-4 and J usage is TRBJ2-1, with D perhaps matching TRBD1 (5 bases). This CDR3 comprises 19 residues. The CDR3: CAISSPFPPARDNYNEQFF. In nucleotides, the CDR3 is TGTGCCATCAGTTCCCCTTTCCCCCCCGCCAGGGATAACTACAATGAGCAGTTCTTC.

CDR3 loop: CASSASGFEQYF. CDR3 nucleotide sequence: TGTGCCAGCAGCGCTTCAGGCTTCGAGCAGTACTTC. The V call is TRBV7-9, the J call TRBJ2-7; no clear D. The CDR3 contains 12 residues. Germline V CDR1 and CDR2: SEHNR, FQNEAQ (reference sequence). Between the trimmed V and J ends, which lost 5 bases and 6 bases, there was a span of 11 bases.

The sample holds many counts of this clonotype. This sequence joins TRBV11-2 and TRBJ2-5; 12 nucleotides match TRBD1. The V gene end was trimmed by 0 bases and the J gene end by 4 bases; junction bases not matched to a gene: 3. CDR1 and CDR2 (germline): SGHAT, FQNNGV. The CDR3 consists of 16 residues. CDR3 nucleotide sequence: TGTGCCAGCAGCTTAGATGGGACAGGGGGCCGAGAGACCCAGTACTTC. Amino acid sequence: CASSLDGTGGRETQYF.

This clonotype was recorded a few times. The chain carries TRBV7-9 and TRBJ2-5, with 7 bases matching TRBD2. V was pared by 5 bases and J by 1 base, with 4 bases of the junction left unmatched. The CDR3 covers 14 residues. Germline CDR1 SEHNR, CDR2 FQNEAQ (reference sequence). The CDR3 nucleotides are TGTGCCAGCAGCCCAGGACTAGTCCAAGAGACCCAGTACTTC. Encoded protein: CASSPGLVQETQYF.

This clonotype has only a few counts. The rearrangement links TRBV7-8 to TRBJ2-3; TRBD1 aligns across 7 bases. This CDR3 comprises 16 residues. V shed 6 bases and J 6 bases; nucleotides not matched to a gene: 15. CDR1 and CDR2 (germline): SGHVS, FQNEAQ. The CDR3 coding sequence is TGTGCCAGCAGGGAAAGAAGGGGGCTAGCAGAGGATACGCAGTATTTT. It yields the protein CASRERRGLAEDTQYF.

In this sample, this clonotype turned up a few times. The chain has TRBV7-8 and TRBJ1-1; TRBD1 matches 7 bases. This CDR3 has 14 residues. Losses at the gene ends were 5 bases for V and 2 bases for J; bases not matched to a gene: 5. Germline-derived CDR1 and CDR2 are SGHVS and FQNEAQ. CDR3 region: CASSQTGINTEAFF. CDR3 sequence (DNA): TGTGCCAGCAGCCAGACAGGGATCAACACTGAAGCTTTCTTT.

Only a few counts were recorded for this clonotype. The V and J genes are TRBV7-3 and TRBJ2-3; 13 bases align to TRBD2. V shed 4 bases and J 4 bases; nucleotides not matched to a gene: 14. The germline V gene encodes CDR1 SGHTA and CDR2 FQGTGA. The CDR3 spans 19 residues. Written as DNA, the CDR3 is TGTGCCAGCAGCTCGGAACATGGGACTAGCGGGGTTGGGGCAGATACGCAGTATTTT. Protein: CASSSEHGTSGVGADTQYF.

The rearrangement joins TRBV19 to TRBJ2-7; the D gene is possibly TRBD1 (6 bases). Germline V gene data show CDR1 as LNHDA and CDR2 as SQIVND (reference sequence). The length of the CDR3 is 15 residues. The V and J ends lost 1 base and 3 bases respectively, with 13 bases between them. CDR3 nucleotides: TGTGCCAGTAGTATAGTACAGGGAAACTTCTACGAGCAGTACTTC. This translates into CASSIVQGNFYEQYF. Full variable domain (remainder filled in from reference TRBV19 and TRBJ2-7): DGGITQSPKYLFRKEGQNVTLSCEQNLNHDAMYWYRQDPGQGLRLIYYSQIVNDFQKGDIAEGYSVSREKKESFPLTVTSAQKNPTAFYLCASSIVQGNFYEQYFGPGTRLTVT.

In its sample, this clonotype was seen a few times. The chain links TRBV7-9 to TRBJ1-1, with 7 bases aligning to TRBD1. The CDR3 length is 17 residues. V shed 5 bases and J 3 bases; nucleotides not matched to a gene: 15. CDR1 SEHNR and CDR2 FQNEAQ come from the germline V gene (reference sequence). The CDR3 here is CASSVTGERGLDTEAFF. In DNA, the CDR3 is TGTGCCAGCAGCGTTACAGGGGAGAGGGGACTCGACACTGAAGCTTTCTTT.

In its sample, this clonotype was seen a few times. The DNA for the CDR3 is TGCGCCAGCAGCCTCCGACTAGCGGGAGGGCTTGAGCAGTTCTTC. It translates to CASSLRLAGGLEQFF. The V and J genes are TRBV4-3 and TRBJ2-1; 14 bases align to TRBD2. The CDR3 length is 15 residues. CDR1 and CDR2 (germline): LGHNA, YSLEER. V gave up 4 bases and J gave up 9 bases; unmatched junction bases: 5.

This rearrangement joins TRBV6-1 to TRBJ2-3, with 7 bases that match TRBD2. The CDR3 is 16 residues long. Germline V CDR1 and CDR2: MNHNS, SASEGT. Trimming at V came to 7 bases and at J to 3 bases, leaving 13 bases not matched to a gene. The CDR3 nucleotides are TGTGCCAGCACCCTAAGGTGGGGGGGGATTACAGATACGCAGTATTTT. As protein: CASTLRWGGITDTQYF.

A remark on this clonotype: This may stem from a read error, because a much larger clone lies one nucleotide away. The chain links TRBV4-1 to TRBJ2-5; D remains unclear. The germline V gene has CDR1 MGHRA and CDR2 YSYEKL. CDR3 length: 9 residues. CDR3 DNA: TGCGCCACAGAAGAGACCCGGTACTTC. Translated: CATEETRYF.

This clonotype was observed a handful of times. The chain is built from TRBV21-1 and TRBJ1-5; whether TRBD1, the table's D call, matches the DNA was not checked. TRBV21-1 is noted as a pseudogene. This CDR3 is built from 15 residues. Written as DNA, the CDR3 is TGTGCCAGCAGCAAAAAACAGGAGACAAATCAGCCCCAGCATTTT. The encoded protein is CASSKKQETNQPQHF.

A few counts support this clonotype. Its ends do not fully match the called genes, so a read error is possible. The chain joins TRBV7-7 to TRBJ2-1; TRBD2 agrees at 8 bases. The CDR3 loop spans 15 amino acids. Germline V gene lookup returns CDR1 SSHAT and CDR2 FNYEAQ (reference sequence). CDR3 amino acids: CASSSGGAGDNEQFF. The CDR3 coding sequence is TGTGCTAGCAGCTCTGGGGGAGCGGGGGACAATGAGCAGTTCTTC. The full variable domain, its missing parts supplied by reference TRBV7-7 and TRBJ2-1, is GAGVSQSPRYKVTKRGQDVTLRCDPISSHATLYWYQQALGQGPEFLTYFNYEAQPDKSGLPSDRFSAERPEGSISTLTIQRTEQRDSAMYRCASSSGGAGDNEQFFGPGTRLTVL.

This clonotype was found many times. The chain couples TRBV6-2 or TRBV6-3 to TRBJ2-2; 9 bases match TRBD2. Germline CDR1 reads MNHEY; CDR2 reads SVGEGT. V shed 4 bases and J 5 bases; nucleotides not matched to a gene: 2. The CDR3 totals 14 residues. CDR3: CASSLAGETGELFF. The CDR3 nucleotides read TGTGCCAGCAGTTTAGCGGGAGAGACCGGGGAGCTGTTTTTT.

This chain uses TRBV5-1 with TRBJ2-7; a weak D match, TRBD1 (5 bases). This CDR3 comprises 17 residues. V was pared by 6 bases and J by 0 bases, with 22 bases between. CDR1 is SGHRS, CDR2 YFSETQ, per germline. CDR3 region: CASTEGELWGSSYEQYF. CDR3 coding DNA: TGCGCCAGCACCGAAGGGGAACTCTGGGGTAGCTCCTACGAGCAGTACTTC.

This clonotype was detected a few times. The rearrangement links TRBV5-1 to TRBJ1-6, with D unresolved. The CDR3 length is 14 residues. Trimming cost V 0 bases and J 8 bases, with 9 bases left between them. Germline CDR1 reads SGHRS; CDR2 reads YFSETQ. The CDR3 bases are TGCGCCAGCAGCTTGGACCTTTCGGATTCACCCCTCCACTTT. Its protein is CASSLDLSDSPLHF.